Below, 7 T cell receptor beta chains from the same sample are listed, as sequenced in a study of blood T cells in healthy people across ages. Primed by a sample-barcoded 5' primer and a J-beta primer mix, a second PCR proceeded for about 7 to 11 cycles. TCRdb re-derived calls from the 5' RACE reads in MiXCR, one entry per CDR3 protein. Of some 640,000 distinct CDR3 sequences in the sample, about half were seen once. Sequenced sample: blood. These receptors were collected from a woman aged 60-70 years in good health.

The rearrangement joins TRBV6-9 to TRBJ2-3; D is possibly TRBD1 (6 bases). Per germline, CDR1 MNHGY and CDR2 SVAAGI. This CDR3 contains 13 residues. V was clipped by 9 bases and J by 0 bases, with 10 bases between them. The CDR3 nucleotides read TGTGCCAGGGTCGACAGGAGCACAGATACGCAGTATTTT. This sequence encodes CARVDRSTDTQYF.

The table lists this clonotype with many counts. The chain combines TRBV29-1 with TRBJ2-5, with D perhaps matching TRBD2 (5 bases). V lost 4 bases and J 5 bases, leaving 14 bases between the germline ends. The CDR3 totals 13 residues. Germline CDR1 SQVTM, CDR2 ANQGSEA. The CDR3 loop is CSVVTSTGETQYF. The CDR3 nucleotides read TGCAGCGTTGTGACATCTACGGGGGAGACCCAGTACTTC.

The chain recombines TRBV2 with TRBJ2-3; the D is unclear. The ends were cut back, 4 bases at V and 5 bases at J, with 13 bases in the middle. The CDR3 is 14 residues long. Germline-derived CDR1 and CDR2 are SNHLY and FYNNEI. The CDR3 spells CASSVIGKEDTQYF. The CDR3 DNA follows: TGTGCCAGCAGTGTCATAGGGAAAGAAGATACGCAGTATTTT. Full variable domain (outside the CDR3, taken from reference TRBV2 and TRBJ2-3): EPEVTQTPSHQVTQMGQEVILRCVPISNHLYFYWYRQILGQKVEFLVSFYNNEISEKSEIFDDQFSVERPDGSNFTLKIRSTKLEDSAMYFCASSVIGKEDTQYFGPGTRLTVL.

V gene TRBV20-1 combines with J gene TRBJ2-1, with 7 bases matching TRBD1. The trim removed 6 bases at V and 5 bases at J, leaving 7 bases unmatched. This CDR3 spans 13 amino acids. Germline CDR1 and CDR2: DFQATT and SNEGSKA (reference sequence). CDR3 bases: TGCAGTGCCCCGGACAGGCAGGACAATGAGCAGTTCTTC. This gives the protein CSAPDRQDNEQFF.

This clonotype was detected only a few times. The genes are TRBV2 and TRBJ2-5, with 7 bases lining up with TRBD1. Looked up from germline, CDR1 is SNHLY and CDR2 is FYNNEI. The CDR3 sequence is 15 residues long. V was clipped by 4 bases and J by 0 bases; unmatched bases: 5. The CDR3, as DNA: TGTGCCAGCAGTGTACCGACAGGGTACCAAGAGACCCAGTACTTC. This gives the protein CASSVPTGYQETQYF.

The sample holds a few counts of this clonotype. This chain connects TRBV20-1 to TRBJ1-5; the match to TRBD1 covers 9 bases. The CDR3 is made up of 15 amino acids. Germline trimming cut 7 bases from V and 0 bases from J; bases unmatched to any gene: 7. Germline CDR1 and CDR2: DFQATT and SNEGSKA (reference sequence). CDR3 loop: CSGQQGASSNQPQHF. CDR3 DNA: TGCAGTGGGCAACAGGGGGCAAGTAGCAATCAGCCCCAGCATTTT.

The V gene is TRBV25-1, the J gene TRBJ1-6; D call uncertain. The germline V and J ends were trimmed by 3 bases and 5 bases, with 8 bases remaining between them. This CDR3 spans 14 amino acids. The germline CDR1 and CDR2 sequences are MGHDK and SYGVNS. In DNA form, the CDR3 reads TGTGCCAGCAGTGATCTAAGGGATAATTCACCCCTCCACTTT. Translation: CASSDLRDNSPLHF.